These 20 T cell receptor beta chains were all obtained from the same sample, sequenced in a study of T-cell reconstitution after alpha-beta-depleted transplantation in children. Unique molecular identifiers were used to barcode this TCRbeta library. TCRdb passed the PCR reads through MiXCR, listing each CDR3 protein once. Among about 580,000 distinct CDR3 sequences, roughly 23% were seen once, and the ten largest hold 14%. The sample was PBMCs, mostly from graft donor cells, taken 360 days after TCRalphabeta/CD19-depleted stem cell transplant. These receptors were obtained from a boy under three years old who had a stem cell transplant for acute myeloid leukemia, so the T cells may come from the graft donor.

The sample holds a few counts of this clonotype. This chain links TRBV29-1 with TRBJ1-1, with D perhaps matching TRBD1 (5 bases). Germline V CDR1 and CDR2: SQVTM, ANQGSEA. CDR3 length: 11 amino acids. V lost 7 bases and J 2 bases, leaving 8 bases between the germline ends. CDR3 protein: CSADTNTEAFF. The CDR3 DNA reads as TGCAGCGCGGACACCAACACTGAAGCTTTCTTT.

The rearrangement joins TRBV6-4 to TRBJ2-1; possible D gene TRBD2, 6 bases. Germline CDR1 is MRHNA and CDR2 is SNTAGT. This CDR3 has 14 amino acids. V shed 6 bases and J shed 14 bases, with 23 bases lying between them. CDR3 nucleotides: TGTGCCAGCAGCCCCGATGCCGGGACTCCTAGAAAGTTCTTC. Protein sequence: CASSPDAGTPRKFF.

This clonotype was detected many times. This chain connects TRBV7-9 to TRBJ2-1, with D perhaps matching TRBD1 (6 bases). Germline CDR1 is SEHNR and CDR2 is FQNEAQ (reference sequence). The CDR3 runs to 13 residues. V shed 2 bases and J shed 6 bases, with 8 bases lying between them. The CDR3 DNA reads TGTGCCAGCAGCTTACAGGACAGCAATGAGCAGTTCTTC. Its protein is CASSLQDSNEQFF.

The gene calls are TRBV25-1 and TRBJ2-4; 8 bases map to TRBD1. The CDR3 covers 19 residues. The V segment lost 2 bases and the J segment 0 bases; nucleotides outside the gene matches: 12. Looked up from germline, CDR1 is MGHDK and CDR2 is SYGVNS. DNA for the CDR3: TGTGCCAGCAGTGAAACCGGGACAGGCGATCATCTAGCCAAAAACATTCAGTACTTC. Encoded protein: CASSETGTGDHLAKNIQYF.

At least ten counts were recorded for this clonotype. The V and J genes are TRBV9 and TRBJ2-2, with no clear D. V lost 0 bases, J lost 6 bases, and 9 bases lay in between. The CDR3 has 14 residues. Germline-derived CDR1 and CDR2 are SGDLS and YYNGEE. In DNA, the CDR3 is TGTGCCAGCAGCGTAGAAGGAATGTCCGGGGAGCTGTTTTTT. This sequence encodes CASSVEGMSGELFF.

The CDR3 DNA reads as TGTGCCAGTAGTATTGTGGGGACAGGAGCGAGTGAGCAGTTCTTC. This sequence encodes CASSIVGTGASEQFF. The rearrangement uses TRBV19 and TRBJ2-1; 8 positions match TRBD1. The V and J ends lost 3 bases and 9 bases, in that order; junction bases with no gene match: 10. Germline lookup yields CDR1 LNHDA and CDR2 SQIVND (reference sequence). This CDR3 has 15 amino acids.

This clonotype turned up a few times. This sequence joins TRBV12-3 or TRBV12-4 and TRBJ2-2, with D perhaps matching TRBD1 (6 bases). CDR3 length: 14 residues. Trimming took off 8 bases at V and 5 bases at J, with 15 bases between the two ends. The CDR3 is CASQNDRPTGELFF. In DNA form, the CDR3 reads TGTGCCAGCCAAAACGACAGGCCTACCGGGGAGCTGTTTTTT.

This clonotype occurred a few times. The chain recombines TRBV7-2 with TRBJ2-1; the D gene is possibly TRBD1 (5 bases). CDR3 size: 14 residues. The V end was cut by 4 bases, the J end by 7 bases, with 14 bases between. CDR1 is SGHTA and CDR2 is FQGNSA in the germline V gene. As DNA, the CDR3 is TGTGCCAGCAGCTCCAGGGCCCTTTTTAATGAGCAGTTCTTC. It translates to CASSSRALFNEQFF.

This clonotype was seen more than once but under ten times. The chain recombines TRBV4-3 with TRBJ2-5; D is perhaps TRBD2 (6 bases). The CDR3 spans 15 residues. Germline-derived CDR1 and CDR2 are LGHNA and YSLEER. V was trimmed by 1 base and J by 3 bases, leaving 12 bases between them. This chain's CDR3 is CASSQVGSGKETQYF. The CDR3 DNA reads as TGCGCCAGCAGCCAAGTCGGTAGCGGAAAAGAGACCCAGTACTTC.

The CDR3 nucleotides are TGTGCCACCAGTGATTTTGAGCGGGGGATGGGGAATACGCAGTATTTT. Its protein product is CATSDFERGMGNTQYF. This sequence joins TRBV24-1 and TRBJ2-3; 8 bases match TRBD2. The germline gives CDR1 KGHDR, CDR2 SFDVKD. Unmatched junction bases numbered 9, after V lost 1 base and J lost 7 bases. There are 16 residues in the CDR3.

This clonotype was recorded a few times. The chain carries TRBV7-2 and TRBJ1-5; D uncertain. Between the trimmed V and J ends, which lost 2 bases and 4 bases, there was a span of 12 bases. The germline V gene encodes CDR1 SGHTA and CDR2 FQGNSA. CDR3 length equals 15 residues. The CDR3 DNA reads as TGTGCCAGCAGCTTAAACGAGCTCATAAATCAGCCCCAGCATTTT. It specifies CASSLNELINQPQHF.

This clonotype was picked up many times. The V gene is TRBV7-9, the J gene TRBJ2-1, with 7 bases identical to TRBD1. CDR1 is SEHNR, CDR2 FQNEAQ, per germline (reference sequence). The CDR3 has 15 amino acids. Trimming took 0 bases from V and 5 from J; bases not matched to a gene: 4. The CDR3 protein is CASSLAWGQNNEQFF. The CDR3 bases are TGTGCCAGCAGCTTAGCATGGGGACAGAACAATGAGCAGTTCTTC.

This clonotype was picked up many times. The chain employs TRBV29-1 and TRBJ2-7; TRBD2 agrees at 7 bases. Trimming at V came to 0 bases and at J to 3 bases, leaving 2 bases not matched to a gene. Germline V gene lookup returns CDR1 SQVTM and CDR2 ANQGSEA. CDR3 length equals 13 residues. CDR3 coding DNA: TGCAGCGTTGAAGATCCGGGGGGCTACGAGCAGTACTTC. Translated, it gives CSVEDPGGYEQYF.

This clonotype was counted ten times or more. V gene TRBV12-3 or TRBV12-4 combines with J gene TRBJ1-1; TRBD1 agrees at 7 bases. The CDR3 runs to 13 residues. V trimming: 7 bases; J trimming: 6 bases; junction bases outside the gene matches: 8. The CDR3 protein is CASTLTGVPEAFF. In DNA form, the CDR3 reads TGTGCCAGCACCCTCACAGGGGTTCCTGAAGCTTTCTTT.

V is TRBV7-3 and J is TRBJ2-1, with D perhaps matching TRBD2 (6 bases). CDR1 and CDR2 (germline): SGHTA, FQGTGA. V gave up 0 bases and J gave up 8 bases, with 17 bases separating them. The CDR3 is 16 residues long. This CDR3 reads CASSLTGGRTPHEQFF. CDR3 DNA: TGTGCCAGCAGCTTAACCGGTGGGAGGACCCCTCATGAGCAGTTCTTC.

This clonotype was counted many times. J is TRBJ2-1 and V is TRBV2, with a possible D match to TRBD2 (7 bases). The CDR3 sequence is 14 residues long. Trimming shortened V by 10 bases and J by 8 bases, and 21 bases separated the two germline ends. CDR1 SNHLY and CDR2 FYNNEI come from the germline V gene. CDR3 loop: CATRGAGVGHEQFF. The CDR3 DNA follows: TGTGCCACCCGGGGGGCAGGGGTCGGCCATGAGCAGTTCTTC.

The chain is built from TRBV12-3 or TRBV12-4 and TRBJ2-1; tentatively, D is TRBD1 or TRBD2 (5 bases each). The CDR3 sequence is 15 residues long. Trimming took 5 bases from V and 6 from J, leaving 17 bases between them. CDR3 nucleotide sequence: TGTGCCAGCAGTCTCCGGGACCTAAAGCTCAATGAGCAGTTCTTC. Its translation: CASSLRDLKLNEQFF.

This clonotype was seen many times. The chain joins TRBV29-1 to TRBJ2-3; no clear D. The CDR3 is 17 residues long. V was clipped by 0 bases and J by 1 base, with 17 bases between them. Germline lookup yields CDR1 SQVTM and CDR2 ANQGSEA. CDR3 region: CSVEDLYGLQRTDTQYF. As DNA, the CDR3 is TGCAGCGTTGAAGATCTTTACGGGCTTCAACGCACAGATACGCAGTATTTT.

The genes are TRBV28 and TRBJ2-1; a weak D match, TRBD2 (5 bases). Trimming shortened V by 5 bases and J by 6 bases, and 17 bases separated the two germline ends. Germline CDR1 and CDR2: MDHEN and SYDVKM. This CDR3 is built from 15 residues. The CDR3: CASSLRLLAFNEQFF. The CDR3 DNA reads TGTGCCAGCAGTCTCCGATTGTTAGCGTTCAATGAGCAGTTCTTC.

This clonotype turned up a few times. The J gene is TRBJ2-5, the V gene TRBV15, with D possibly TRBD1 on 6 matching bases. V was trimmed by 1 base and J by 3 bases, leaving 15 bases between them. This CDR3 comprises 16 residues. Germline-derived CDR1 and CDR2 are LNHNV and YYDKDF (reference sequence). The chain's CDR3 is CATSRGQAGLKETQYF. The CDR3 nucleotides are TGTGCCACCAGCAGAGGACAGGCGGGCCTCAAAGAGACCCAGTACTTC.